The T cell receptor (beta chain) under discussion was sequenced for a study of CD8+ T cells in alopecia areata. Study as a whole: It was oral tofacitinib, at 5 to 10 mg twice daily, that treated patients received. General observations from the study: Alopecia totalis/universalis scalp especially showed more expanded CD8+ clones than normal scalp. Normal skin's resident alphabeta T cells are also sequenced in scalp samples.

RNA, once extracted, was reverse transcribed into cDNA for use as the sequencing template. This table comes from immunoSEQ multiplex PCR, and its TCRdb copy is limited to in-frame clones, with some not included. The table shows about 150,000 clones, with 47% occurring only once. It was from PBMCs that CD4+ and CD8+ T cells were sorted. The CDR3 runs to 14 residues. CDR1 and CDR2 from the germline V gene are SQVTM and ANQGSEA. Trimming removed 7 bases from V and 1 base from J; junction bases left unmatched: 6. To note about this clone: Its antigen is not known.

Material: CD4+ T cells sorted from blood. The chain joins TRBV29-1 to TRBJ2-2; 7 bases map to TRBD2. The clonotype was recovered from a human donor with alopecia areata. As DNA, the CDR3 is TGCAGCGATAAGGGACTACTGAACACCGGGGAGCTGTTTTTT. The encoded protein is CSDKGLLNTGELFF.